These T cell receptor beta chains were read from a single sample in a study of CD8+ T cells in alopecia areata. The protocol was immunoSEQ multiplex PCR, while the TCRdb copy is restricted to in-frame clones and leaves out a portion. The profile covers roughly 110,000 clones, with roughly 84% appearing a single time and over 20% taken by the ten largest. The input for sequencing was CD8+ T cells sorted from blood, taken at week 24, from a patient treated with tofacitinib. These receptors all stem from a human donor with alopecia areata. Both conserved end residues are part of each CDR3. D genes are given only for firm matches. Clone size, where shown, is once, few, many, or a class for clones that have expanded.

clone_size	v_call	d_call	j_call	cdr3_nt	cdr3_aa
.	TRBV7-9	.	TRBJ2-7	TGTGCCAGTCGGTTTCGGGGGCACGAGCAGTACTTC	CASRFRGHEQYF
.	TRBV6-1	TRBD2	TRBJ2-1	TGTGCCAGCAGTGAGACCTTCCTAGCGGGGGGGCAAGGGGATGAGCAGTTCTTC	CASSETFLAGGQGDEQFF
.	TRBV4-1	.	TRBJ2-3	TGCGCCAGCAGCCAAGATCCGGGGTCTGATACGCAGTATTTT	CASSQDPGSDTQYF
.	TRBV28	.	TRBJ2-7	TGTGCCAGCACCTCGGTGGGACCCGAACAAGTGTACTTC	CASTSVGPEQVYF
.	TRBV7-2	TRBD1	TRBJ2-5	TGTGCCAGCAGCTCCTGGACAGGGGACGGGGAGACCCAGTACTTC	CASSSWTGDGETQYF
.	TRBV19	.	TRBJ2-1	TGTGCCAGTAGTATTTATCTTCGTGTTAGCGCCGGTGGGAATGAGCAGTTCTTC	CASSIYLRVSAGGNEQFF
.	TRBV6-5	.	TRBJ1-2	TGTGCCAGCAGTACGGAAGGCTCGGGCTACACCTTC	CASSTEGSGYTF
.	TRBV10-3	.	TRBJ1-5	TGTGCCATCAGCCAGGTGTCTTGGGGCAATCAGCCCCAGCATTTT	CAISQVSWGNQPQHF
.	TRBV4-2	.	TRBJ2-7	TGTGCCAGCAGCCAAGGAAGGGGACCCACCTACGAGCAGTACTTC	CASSQGRGPTYEQYF
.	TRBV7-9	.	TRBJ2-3	TGTGCCAGCAGCCCAGGTCGGATTGGAACAGATACGCAGTATTTT	CASSPGRIGTDTQYF
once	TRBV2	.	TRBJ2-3	TGTGCCAGCAGTGATGGGGGGGCCGTCACAGGTACGCAGTATTTT	CASSDGGAVTGTQYF
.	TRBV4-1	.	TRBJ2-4	TGCGCCAGCAGCCCATCCGGAGGGATTCAGTACTTC	CASSPSGGIQYF
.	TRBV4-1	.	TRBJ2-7	TGCGCCAGCAGCCAAGCTCAGGCACCCCTCGAGCAGTACTTC	CASSQAQAPLEQYF
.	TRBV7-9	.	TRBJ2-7	TGTGCCAGCAGCGGGGTCGATTGGGAATCCTACGAGCAGTACTTC	CASSGVDWESYEQYF
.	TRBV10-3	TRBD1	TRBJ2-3	TGTGCCATCAGCGCGATTGGACAGGCCGGCACAGATACGCAGTATTTT	CAISAIGQAGTDTQYF
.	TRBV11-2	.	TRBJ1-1	TGTGCCAGCAGCTCGGCAAACACTGAAGCTTTCTTT	CASSSANTEAFF
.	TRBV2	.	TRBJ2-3	TGTGCCAAGAGGGCGGGGACCTCGGATACGCAGTATTTT	CAKRAGTSDTQYF
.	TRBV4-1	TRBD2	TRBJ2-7	TGCGCCAGCAGCCAATACCTGGCTAGCGGGACCTACGAGCAGTACTTC	CASSQYLASGTYEQYF
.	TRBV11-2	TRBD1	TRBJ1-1	TGTGCCAGCAGCTTAGGGGCAGGGGGCCTTAACACTGAAGCTTTCTTT	CASSLGAGGLNTEAFF
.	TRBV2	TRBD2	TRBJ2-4	TGTGCCAGCAACGGACTAGCGGGGGGGCTAGCCAAAAACATTCAGTACTTC	CASNGLAGGLAKNIQYF
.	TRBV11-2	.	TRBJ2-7	TGTGCCAGCAGCTTTCTCACAGGGCAGAGTTCATCCTACGAGCAGTACTTC	CASSFLTGQSSSYEQYF
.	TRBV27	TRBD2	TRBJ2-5	TGTGCCAGCAGTTCGGGACTAGCGGGGGGAAGAGAGACCCAGTACTTC	CASSSGLAGGRETQYF
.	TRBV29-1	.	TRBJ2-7	TGCAGCGTTGAAGAGGGAATCCAGGGATCCTACGAGCAGTACTTC	CSVEEGIQGSYEQYF
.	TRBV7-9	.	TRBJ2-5	TGTGCCAGCAGCAGAACTAACCAAGAGACCCAGTACTTC	CASSRTNQETQYF
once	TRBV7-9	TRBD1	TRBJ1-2	TGTGCCAGCAGCCCGGGACAGGGGGGCTATGGCTACACCTTC	CASSPGQGGYGYTF
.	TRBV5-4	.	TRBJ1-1	TGTGCCAGCAGCTTGGAGAGGGTAGAAGCTTTCTTT	CASSLERVEAFF
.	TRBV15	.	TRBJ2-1	TGTGCCACCAGCGGGGAAAGCTCCTACAATGAGCAGTTCTTC	CATSGESSYNEQFF
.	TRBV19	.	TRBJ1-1	TGTGCCAGTAGTATAATCGGGCCCGAGGACACTGAAGCTTTCTTT	CASSIIGPEDTEAFF
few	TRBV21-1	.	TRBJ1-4	TGTGCCAGCAGCAAAAGAGGCAGGACTGAAAAACTGTTTTTT	CASSKRGRTEKLFF
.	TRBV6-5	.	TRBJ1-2	TGTGCCAGCAGTTCCTCGACAGCTAACTATGGCTACACCTTC	CASSSSTANYGYTF
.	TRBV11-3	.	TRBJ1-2	TGTGCCAGCAGCTTAGTTTCGGGGTTGGATGGCTACACCTTC	CASSLVSGLDGYTF
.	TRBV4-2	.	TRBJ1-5	TGTGCCAGCAGCCTCACCACTAGGAGCAATCAGCCCCAGCATTTT	CASSLTTRSNQPQHF
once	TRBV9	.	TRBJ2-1	TGTGCCAGCAGCGTAGTACCATATGTTGATGAGCAGTTCTTC	CASSVVPYVDEQFF
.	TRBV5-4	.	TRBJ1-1	TGTGCCAGCAGCTTGGCGCGGGTTACGAACACTGAAGCTTTCTTT	CASSLARVTNTEAFF
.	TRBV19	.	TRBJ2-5	TGTGCCAGTAGAACAGCTTACCAAGAGACCCAGTACTTC	CASRTAYQETQYF
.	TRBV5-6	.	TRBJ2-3	TGTGCCAGCAGCTTGCCTAGCTCCTCTAGGGATACGCAGTATTTT	CASSLPSSSRDTQYF
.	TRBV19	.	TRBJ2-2	TGTGCCAGTTCTCCGGGACGTCATTTTGTTGGGCTGTTTTTT	CASSPGRHFVGLFF
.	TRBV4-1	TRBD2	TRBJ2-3	TGCGCCAGCAGCCAAGGGTCCAGCGGGGGCCCATCGATCACAGATACGCAGTATTTT	CASSQGSSGGPSITDTQYF
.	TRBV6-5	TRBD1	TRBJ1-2	TGTGCCAGCAGGACAGGGTTCTATGGCTACACCTTC	CASRTGFYGYTF
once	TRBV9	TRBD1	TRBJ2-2	TGTGCCAGCAGCGTAGGAGGGGGCACCACCGGGGAGCTGTTTTTT	CASSVGGGTTGELFF
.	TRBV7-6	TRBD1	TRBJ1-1	TGTGCCAGCAGCTTCATCAGGGGGCACACTGAAGCTTTCTTT	CASSFIRGHTEAFF
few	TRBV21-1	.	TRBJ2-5	TGTGCCAGCAGCGGGACTCCGGAAAGAGAGACCCAGTACTTC	CASSGTPERETQYF
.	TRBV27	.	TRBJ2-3	TGTGCCAGCAGTCCCGGGACAACGTTCACAGATACGCAGTATTTT	CASSPGTTFTDTQYF
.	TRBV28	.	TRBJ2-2	TGTGCCAGCGGAAGTACGGGACATCTGAACACCGGGGAGCTGTTTTTT	CASGSTGHLNTGELFF
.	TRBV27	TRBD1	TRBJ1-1	TGTGCCAGCAGAGGAGAACAGGGGGCTGGCACTGAAGCTTTCTTT	CASRGEQGAGTEAFF
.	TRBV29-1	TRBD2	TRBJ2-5	TGCAGCGTTGCCCGGGAGGGGTCTCAAGAGACCCAGTACTTC	CSVAREGSQETQYF
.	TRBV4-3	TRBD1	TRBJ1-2	TGCGCCAGCAGCCAAGCAGGGGGAGAGCGGAACTATGGCTACACCTTC	CASSQAGGERNYGYTF
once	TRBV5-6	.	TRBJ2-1	TGTGCCAGCAGCTTGGGAGGGAACTCCTACAATGAGCAGTTCTTC	CASSLGGNSYNEQFF
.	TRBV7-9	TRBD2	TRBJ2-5	TGTGCCAGCCGCTCGACTAGCGGGGGGGAAGAGACCCAGTACTTC	CASRSTSGGEETQYF
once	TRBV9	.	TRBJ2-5	TGTGCCAGCAGCGTATGGGGAACGGAGACCCAGTACTTC	CASSVWGTETQYF
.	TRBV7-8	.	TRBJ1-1	TGTGCCAGCAGCTTAAGGGGCTCAAACACTGAAGCTTTCTTT	CASSLRGSNTEAFF
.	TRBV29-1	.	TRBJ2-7	TGCAGCGTTCCTGGGGTCTACGGCGAGCAGTACTTC	CSVPGVYGEQYF
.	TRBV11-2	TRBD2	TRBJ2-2	TGTGCCAGCAGCTTACCCCGCCGGGGGGTAAACACCGGGGAGCTGTTTTTT	CASSLPRRGVNTGELFF
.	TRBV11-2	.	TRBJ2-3	TGTGCCAGCAGCGCACCCCCGGGGAGGATAGGTACAGATACGCAGTATTTT	CASSAPPGRIGTDTQYF
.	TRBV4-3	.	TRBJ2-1	TGCGCCAGCAGCCAACGTACCTACAATGAGCAGTTCTTC	CASSQRTYNEQFF